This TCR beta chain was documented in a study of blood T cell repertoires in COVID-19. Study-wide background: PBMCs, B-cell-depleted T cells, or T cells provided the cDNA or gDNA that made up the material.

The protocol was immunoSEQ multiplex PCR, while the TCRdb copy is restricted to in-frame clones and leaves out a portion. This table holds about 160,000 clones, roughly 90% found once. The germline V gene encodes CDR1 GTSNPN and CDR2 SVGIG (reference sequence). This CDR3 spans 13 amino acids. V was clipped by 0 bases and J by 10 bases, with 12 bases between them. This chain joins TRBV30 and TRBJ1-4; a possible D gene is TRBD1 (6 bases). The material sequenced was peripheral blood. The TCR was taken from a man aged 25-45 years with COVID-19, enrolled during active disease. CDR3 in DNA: TGTGCCTGGAGTGTACAACAGGGACCAAAACTGTTTTTT. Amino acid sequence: CAWSVQQGPKLFF. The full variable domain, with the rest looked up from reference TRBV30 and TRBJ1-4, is SQTIHQWPATLVQPVGSPLSLECTVEGTSNPNLYWYRQAAGRGLQLLFYSVGIGQISSEVPQNLSASRPQDRQFILSSKKLLLSDSGFYLCAWSVQQGPKLFFGSGTQLSVL.